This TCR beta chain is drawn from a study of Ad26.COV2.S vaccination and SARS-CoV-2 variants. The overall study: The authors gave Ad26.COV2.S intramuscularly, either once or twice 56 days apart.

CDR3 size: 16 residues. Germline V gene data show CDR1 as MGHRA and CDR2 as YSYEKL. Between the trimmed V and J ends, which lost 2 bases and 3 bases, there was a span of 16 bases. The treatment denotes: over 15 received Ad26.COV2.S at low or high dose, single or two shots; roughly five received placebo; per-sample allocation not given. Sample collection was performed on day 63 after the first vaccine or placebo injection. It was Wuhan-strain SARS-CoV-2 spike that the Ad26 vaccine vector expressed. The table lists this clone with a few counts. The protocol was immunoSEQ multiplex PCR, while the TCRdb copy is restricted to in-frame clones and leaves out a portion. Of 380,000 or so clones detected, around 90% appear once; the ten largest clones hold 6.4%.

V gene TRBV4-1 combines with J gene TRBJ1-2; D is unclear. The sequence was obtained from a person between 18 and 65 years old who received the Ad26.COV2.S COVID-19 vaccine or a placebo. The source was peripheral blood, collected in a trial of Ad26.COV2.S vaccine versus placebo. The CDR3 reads CASSQFPGPADYGYTF. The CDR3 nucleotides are TGCGCCAGCAGCCAATTTCCGGGCCCCGCAGACTATGGCTACACCTTC.